The entry below gives a single T cell receptor beta chain sequence along with its context. Its antigen is currently not known. Qualities for individual bases were not recorded, and no much larger clone is one base off. The method was the immunoSEQ multiplex PCR assay. TCRdb carries this immuneACCESS record with in-frame sequences only. Its versions omit some clonotypes, under half of them owing to an unresolved V gene in the studies checked, with the rest unexplained. A total of hundreds of thousands of clones appear in this sample, 87% of them only once. 0.009% to 0.0095% of the sample goes to the ten largest clones. The sample is drawn from a study of shared T cell receptors in the human thymus (dated by TCRdb to the early 2020s). About the full investigation: The study examined how self-reactive, shared T-cell receptor alpha chains are generated in the human thymus.

CDR1 is given as ENHRY and CDR2 as SYGVKD, both from the germline V gene. V and J are trimmed by 3 bases and 1 base, and the gene matches miss 1 base of the junction. The CDR3 runs 14 residues from the cysteine to the phenylalanine. Of the read, only the CDR3 DNA is kept; its 42 bases are in frame from base 1. These data also formed part of another study, on human thymus T cells. The other study reports the following: Donors were immunologically healthy infants undergoing open corrective cardiac surgery for congenital heart defects in Finland. The thymus tissue came from surgical resects taken out during corrective cardiac surgery. Usage of V and J gene segments appeared to be biased in both the thymic and the peripheral blood repertoires. The related research reported highly overlapping thymic TCR repertoires among unrelated individuals. TCR alpha and beta repertoires from roughly eight infant thymus samples and a few related peripheral blood samples were characterized in the study. The cohort included several male and a couple of female infants, with donor ages spanning 7 to 244 days. After being mechanically released from the tissue, thymocytes were kept at -70 degrees C in pellets of roughly 8.5-34 million cells. A QIAsymphony instrument was used to extract genomic DNA from frozen cell pellets. Using the immunoSEQ multiplex PCR assay, the TCRB and TCRAD loci were amplified from a standardized quantity of quality-controlled genomic DNA. Amplicons spanned the V(D)J region at a length sufficient to cover the CDR3 and identify V and J genes. Amplicon sequencing was performed on an Illumina platform through the commercial immunoSEQ service. Primer bias and sequencing errors were corrected as previously described, and TCRAD and TCRB definitions were based on the IMGT database. The repertoires were analysed using immunoSEQ Analyzer 3.0 and VDJTools for basic statistics, V/J segment usage, diversity estimates, rarefaction and pairwise overlap. Diversity was estimated with Chao1, ChaoE, Efron-Thisted, Shannon and inverse Simpson indices, and also on datasets down-sampled to the smallest sample. Repertoire overlap used strict matching of CDR3 nucleotide sequence, V gene and J gene, with Jaccard-based multidimensional scaling clustering. On average, thymus samples yielded around 850,000 unique TCRB clonotypes, whereas blood samples yielded around 84,000.

The specimen sequenced was thymocytes. This TCR was sampled from a boy younger than two with a congenital heart defect. Donor details come from another sample of the same person, matched by shared clones. The rearrangement combines TRBV10-3 with TRBJ2-5, with TRBD2 matching 8 junction bases. CDR3 reads: CAISDAGGQETQYF. The sequenced DNA is TGTGCCATCAGTGATGCGGGGGGCCAAGAGACCCAGTACTTC.